What follows are 2 T cell receptor beta chains derived from one specimen sequenced in a study of T-cell reconstitution after alpha-beta-depleted transplantation in children. Researchers prepared the TCRbeta library using unique molecular identifiers, the study reports. MiXCR, applied by TCRdb to the PCR reads, yields one record per CDR3 protein. This table holds about 540,000 distinct CDR3 sequences, around 20% found once. The source was PBMCs from the stem cell graft donor, collected from the stem cell graft. The receptors shown here come from a human donor who donated a stem cell graft to a child with acute lymphoblastic leukemia.

The chain has TRBV4-1 and TRBJ1-1; TRBD1 might be the D (6 bases). Trimming removed 6 bases at V and 3 bases at J, with 14 bases between. Per germline, CDR1 MGHRA and CDR2 YSYEKL. There are 14 residues in the CDR3. CDR3: CASRNRDYYTEAFF. Written as DNA, the CDR3 is TGCGCCAGCAGAAACAGGGACTACTACACTGAAGCTTTCTTT.

This clonotype has at least ten counts. For the CDR3, the DNA is TGCAGTGCTAGCAGCGGGGCTACCACAGATACGCAGTATTTT. This sequence encodes CSASSGATTDTQYF. The genes are TRBV20-1 and TRBJ2-3; TRBD2 agrees at 7 bases. After removal of 3 bases from V and 2 bases from J, the junction contained 5 bases not matched to a gene. Per germline, CDR1 DFQATT and CDR2 SNEGSKA (reference sequence). This CDR3 has 14 amino acids.